This TCR beta chain was captured in a study of lymphopenia after photon versus proton radiotherapy. Findings and limits, study-wide: Photon-treated patients lost naive T cells and TCR diversity; proton-treated stayed stable. Survival link was tested only in deceased patients; proton benefit remains a possibility.

As regards this clone: The antigen remains unidentified.

The table came from immunoSEQ multiplex PCR; TCRdb's copy has only in-frame clones and leaves some out. The sample yields 65,000 to 85,000 clones, under 95% seen once. Trimming cost V 5 bases and J 7 bases, with 5 bases left between them. CDR3 size: 10 residues. From germline, CDR1 is SGHAT and CDR2 FQNNGV. This rearrangement joins TRBV11-2 to TRBJ1-1; D is unresolved. This receptor was obtained from a woman between 35 and 50 years old with cholangiocarcinoma. The sequencing used peripheral blood, collected from a patient treated with photon-based radiotherapy. CDR3 residues: CASSHLEAFF. CDR3 DNA sequence: TGTGCCAGCAGCCACCTTGAAGCTTTCTTT.